This T cell receptor beta chain was found in a study of blood T cell repertoires in COVID-19. As originally analysed: Using reference gene primer amplification, nucleated cell counts were estimated. Method: immunoSEQ multiplex PCR; TCRdb's copy keeps in-frame clones and lacks some. V and J calls and clone size follow that table, whereas D and trimming were derived from the DNA. In the table there are 95,000 to 100,000 clones, approximately 92% of which are singletons. The CDR3 covers 15 residues. V gave up 6 bases and J gave up 5 bases, with 18 bases separating them. In germline, CDR1 is SEHNR, CDR2 FQNEAQ (reference sequence).

The sequence derives from a man between 45 and 60 years old with active COVID-19. Sequencing was done on a sample of peripheral blood. The gene calls are TRBV7-9 and TRBJ2-3; a weak D match, TRBD1 (7 bases). The CDR3 loop is CASRAGSRGEDTQYF. As DNA, the CDR3 is TGTGCCAGCAGAGCAGGGTCCAGGGGGGAAGATACGCAGTATTTT. The whole variable domain, filled in from reference TRBV7-9 and TRBJ2-3, reads DTGVSQNPRHKITKRGQNVTFRCDPISEHNRLYWYRQTLGQGPEFLTYFQNEAQLEKSRLLSDRFSAERPKGSFSTLEIQRTEQGDSAMYLCASRAGSRGEDTQYFGPGTRLTVL.